A selection of T cell receptor beta chains follows, all from one sample in a study of patients and donors after allogeneic stem cell transplantation. Each CDR3 protein is one row after TCRdb ran MiXCR on the RT-PCR reads. The table lists about a million distinct CDR3 sequences, 18% of them singletons, with 5% to 7.5% in the top ten. The specimen sequenced was blood, either unsorted or a sorted T cell fraction (not recorded which). The receptors were sampled from a human donor who was either an allogeneic HSCT recipient or a stem cell or donor lymphocyte infusion donor (not recorded which). It is not recorded whose cells these are; they may come from a transplant donor. The CDR3 runs from the conserved cysteine through the conserved F or W. D genes are given only for firm matches. For some rows the clone size is stated as once, few or many, or as a class when expanded; others skip it.

TRBV12-5	TRBJ1-1	-	few	TGTGCTAGTGCTTTGATAAACACTGAAGCTTTCTTT	CASALINTEAFF
TRBV7-3	TRBJ2-1	TRBD1	-	TGTGCCAGCAGCTCAAACAGGGGCAATGAGCAGTTCTTC	CASSSNRGNEQFF
TRBV5-1	TRBJ2-7	TRBD2	few	TGCGCCAGCAGCTTGAGAGGTAGCGGGGGATACGAGCAGTACTTC	CASSLRGSGGYEQYF
TRBV24-1	TRBJ2-5	TRBD1	few	TGTGCCACCAGTGACCAAGTCGACAGGGGAGAGACCCAGTACTTC	CATSDQVDRGETQYF
TRBV7-9	TRBJ2-3	TRBD2	few	TGTGCCAGCAGCTTATTGGGGGGGACGGTGGATACGCAGTATTTT	CASSLLGGTVDTQYF
TRBV3-1	TRBJ1-1	-	few	TGTGCCAGCAGCTCAGGGTTCTGGGAAGCTTTCTTT	CASSSGFWEAFF
TRBV20-1	TRBJ2-6	TRBD2	few	TGCAGTGCTAGCCCGCTACTAGCGGGAGACACTGGGGCCAACGTCCTGACTTTC	CSASPLLAGDTGANVLTF
TRBV29-1	TRBJ1-2	TRBD1	-	TGCAGCGTCGGGACAGGGAATGGCTACACCTTC	CSVGTGNGYTF
TRBV6-2/TRBV6-3	TRBJ2-1	-	few	TGTGCCAGCAGTACAACTTGGAATGAGCAGTTCTTC	CASSTTWNEQFF
TRBV27	TRBJ1-5	-	-	TGTGCCAGCAGTCCGGGGACCTCCAGCAATCAGCCCCAGCATTTT	CASSPGTSSNQPQHF
TRBV3-1	TRBJ1-1	-	few	TGTGCCAGCAGCCAACAAGTTTGGGGGAACACTGAAGCTTTCTTT	CASSQQVWGNTEAFF
TRBV27	TRBJ2-4	TRBD1	few	TGTGCCAGCAGTCCCGCCGACAGGGTAGCCAAAAACATTCAGTACTTC	CASSPADRVAKNIQYF
TRBV13	TRBJ1-2	TRBD1	-	TGTGCCAGCAGCTTAGGCCGGGACAGGGCCGGCTATGGCTACACCTTC	CASSLGRDRAGYGYTF
TRBV12-3/TRBV12-4	TRBJ2-7	-	many	TGTGCCAGCAGTTTAGGGCTAGGCTACGAGCAGTACTTC	CASSLGLGYEQYF
TRBV7-2	TRBJ1-5	-	-	TGTGCCAGCAGCTTAGTGGGGCGGGGTCGTAGCAATCAGCCCCAGCATTTT	CASSLVGRGRSNQPQHF
TRBV4-1	TRBJ1-4	TRBD1	few	TGCGCCAGCAGCGAACAGGGGGCATGGGAAAAACTGTTTTTT	CASSEQGAWEKLFF
TRBV24-1	TRBJ1-2	-	few	TGTGCCACCAGTGCAGGTTACCAGCCTAACTATGGCTACACCTTC	CATSAGYQPNYGYTF
TRBV25-1	TRBJ1-4	-	-	TGTGCCAGCAGTGAAACAGGGAGGACTAATGAAAAACTGTTTTTT	CASSETGRTNEKLFF
TRBV12-3/TRBV12-4	TRBJ2-3	-	few	TGTGCCAGCAGTTTACGTGGGTCTTCGGGAGATACGCAGTATTTT	CASSLRGSSGDTQYF
TRBV10-3	TRBJ2-2	-	-	TGTGCCATCAGTGGGGGGACGTACGCGAACACCGGGGAGCTGTTTTTT	CAISGGTYANTGELFF
TRBV6-2/TRBV6-3	TRBJ2-1	TRBD2	few	TGTGCCAGCAGTTACTCTTCTAGCGGAACGTACAATGAGCAGTTCTTC	CASSYSSSGTYNEQFF
TRBV27	TRBJ2-1	TRBD2	few	TGTGCCAGCCAACTAGCGCCGGAGGTAAATGAGCAGTTCTTC	CASQLAPEVNEQFF
TRBV25-1	TRBJ2-5	-	-	TGTGCCAGCAGTCCCTCCGGACTGGAGACCCAGTACTTC	CASSPSGLETQYF
TRBV14	TRBJ2-1	-	few	TGTGCCAGCAGCCAAGTTCCAGGATGGTCCTACAATGAGCAGTTCTTC	CASSQVPGWSYNEQFF
TRBV20-1	TRBJ2-7	TRBD2	-	TGCAGTGCTTCCCGACTAGCGGACCCCTACGAGCAGTACTTC	CSASRLADPYEQYF
TRBV5-4	TRBJ2-5	TRBD2	-	TGTGCCAGCAGCTTAGAGGTGACTAGCGGCCTAATGGGTACAGAGACCCAGTACTTC	CASSLEVTSGLMGTETQYF
TRBV7-9	TRBJ1-2	-	once	TGTGCCAGCAGCTTCGCGGAAGCTAACTATGGCTACACCTTC	CASSFAEANYGYTF
TRBV3-1	TRBJ2-1	-	-	TGTGCCAGCAGCCAAGGGGTAGGCCCTGCCTACAATGAGCAGTTCTTC	CASSQGVGPAYNEQFF
TRBV5-5	TRBJ1-1	TRBD1	-	TGTGCCAGCAGCACACCCGGGACAGGGGATACTGAAGCTTTCTTT	CASSTPGTGDTEAFF
TRBV4-2	TRBJ2-1	TRBD2	-	TGTGCCAGCAGCCAGGGCGCGAGCGGGAGGGCCTGGAATGAGCAGTTCTTC	CASSQGASGRAWNEQFF
TRBV20-1	TRBJ2-5	-	few	TGCAGTGCTAGTAATCGGGCGGGGCAACAAGAGACCCAGTACTTC	CSASNRAGQQETQYF